This passage covers 20 T cell receptor beta chains from one sample sequenced in a study of cytotoxic CD8 clonotypes in ibrutinib-treated CLL. The table came from immunoSEQ multiplex PCR; TCRdb's copy has only in-frame clones and leaves some out. This repertoire shows some 98,000 clones, about 78% found once; its top ten account for 25% to 40%. The sequenced sample was PBMCs, obtained after 12 months of ibrutinib treatment. The receptors originated from a human donor with chronic lymphocytic leukemia.

The rearrangement links TRBV6-5 to TRBJ2-7; D may be TRBD2 (5 bases). Trimming removed 5 bases from V and 7 bases from J, with 18 bases in between. This CDR3 has 14 amino acids. The germline V gene encodes CDR1 MNHEY and CDR2 SVGAGI. DNA of the CDR3: TGTGCCAGCAGTCCCCCGGAGGTTACGGGAGAGCAGTACTTC. Amino acid sequence: CASSPPEVTGEQYF.

This clone turned up a few times. The chain couples TRBV7-3 to TRBJ1-2; weak D call: TRBD1 (6 bases). The germline CDR1 and CDR2 sequences are SGHTA and FQGTGA. The CDR3 spans 15 residues. The V and J ends lost 1 base and 5 bases respectively, with 14 bases between them. This chain's CDR3 is CASSLNSGGLYGYTF. The CDR3 DNA is TGTGCCAGCAGCTTAAATTCCGGGGGCCTATATGGCTACACCTTC.

The J gene is TRBJ2-1, the V gene TRBV13, with D tentatively TRBD1 (5 bases). Germline CDR1 is PRHDT and CDR2 is FYEKMQ (reference sequence). Trimming cost V 5 bases and J 8 bases, with 10 bases left between them. The CDR3 covers 12 residues. CDR3 loop: CASSRRVYEQFF. In DNA, the CDR3 is TGTGCCAGCAGCCGCAGGGTTTATGAGCAGTTCTTC.

This chain connects TRBV5-1 to TRBJ1-2; the D gene is possibly TRBD1 (5 bases). CDR3 length: 15 residues. The ends were cut back, 6 bases at V and 0 bases at J, with 15 bases in the middle. Germline V gene sequence: CDR1 SGHRS, CDR2 YFSETQ. CDR3 DNA sequence: TGCGCCAGCACCCCCGACAGACGAGCTAACTATGGCTACACCTTC. It codes for CASTPDRRANYGYTF.

This rearrangement joins TRBV28 to TRBJ1-5, with TRBD1 as a possible D gene (6 bases). This CDR3 spans 15 amino acids. The V end was cut by 7 bases, the J end by 7 bases, with 20 bases between. CDR1 MDHEN and CDR2 SYDVKM come from the germline V gene. The CDR3 DNA follows: TGTGCCAGCATGCGGGGGGGCAAGTTTAGGCAGCCCCAGCATTTT. Its protein product is CASMRGGKFRQPQHF.

The chain uses TRBV7-8 and TRBJ2-5; 10 nucleotides align to TRBD2. Germline V gene lookup returns CDR1 SGHVS and CDR2 FQNEAQ. This CDR3 contains 15 residues. Trimming removed 8 bases from V and 1 base from J; junction bases left unmatched: 7. CDR3 bases: TGTGCCAGCGGTACGACTAGCGGGCCCCAAGAGACCCAGTACTTC. It encodes CASGTTSGPQETQYF. Variable domain in full (rest from reference TRBV7-8 and TRBJ2-5): GAGVSQSPRYKVAKRGQDVALRCDPISGHVSLFWYQQALGQGPEFLTYFQNEAQLDKSGLPSDRFFAERPEGSVSTLKIQRTQQEDSAVYLCASGTTSGPQETQYFGPGTRLLVL.

This rearrangement joins TRBV7-6 to TRBJ2-7, with TRBD1 matching 8 bases. Germline lookup yields CDR1 SGHVS and CDR2 FNYEAQ. CDR3 size: 14 residues. V trimming: 5 bases; J trimming: 6 bases; junction bases outside the gene matches: 9. Here the CDR3 DNA reads TGTGCCAGCAGCGCAGGACAGGGAGGTGGCGAGCAGTACTTC. Translating it yields CASSAGQGGGEQYF.

This chain connects TRBV6-5 to TRBJ1-5, with D possibly being TRBD1 (5 bases). The V and J ends lost 3 bases and 4 bases respectively, with 13 bases between them. Germline V CDR1 and CDR2: MNHEY, SVGAGI. CDR3 size: 15 residues. CDR3 in DNA: TGTGCCAGCAGTTATTCCGGGGCAGCAAATCAGCCCCAGCATTTT. Residues: CASSYSGAANQPQHF.

The CDR3 is CASSLEDKYNEQFF. In DNA form, the CDR3 reads TGTGCCAGCAGCTTAGAAGACAAATACAATGAGCAGTTCTTC. V usage is TRBV11-3 and J usage is TRBJ2-1; D not resolved. V was shortened by 0 bases and J by 4 bases, with 7 bases between the two germline ends. From germline, CDR1 is SGHNT and CDR2 YENEEA. This CDR3 region has 14 residues.

The CDR3 loop reads CASSIGSVVTEKLFF. CDR3 in DNA: TGTGCCAGCAGTATCGGTTCGGTTGTAACAGAAAAACTGTTTTTT. The V gene is TRBV6-5, the J gene TRBJ1-4; D ambiguous. This CDR3 is built from 15 residues. The ends were cut back, 5 bases at V and 8 bases at J, with 18 bases in the middle. Germline V lookup: CDR1 MNHEY, CDR2 SVGAGI.

CDR3 amino acids: CASSSDRASLQLFF. DNA for the CDR3: TGTGCCAGCAGCAGTGACAGGGCGAGTCTCCAACTGTTTTTT. The chain couples TRBV5-4 to TRBJ1-4, with 7 bases identical to TRBD1. The CDR3 totals 14 residues. Germline trimming cut 4 bases from V and 12 bases from J; bases unmatched to any gene: 12. CDR1 SGHNT and CDR2 YYREEE come from the germline V gene (reference sequence).

The chain couples TRBV2 to TRBJ1-5; maybe TRBD1 (6 bases). This CDR3 is built from 14 residues. The germline gives CDR1 SNHLY, CDR2 FYNNEI. V was cut by 7 bases and J by 2 bases, with 12 bases left in between. The CDR3 nucleotides read TGTGCCAGCAATATAGGGGGAGGCAATCAGCCCCAGCATTTT. Translation: CASNIGGGNQPQHF. Filled out from reference TRBV2 and TRBJ1-5, the complete variable domain reads EPEVTQTPSHQVTQMGQEVILRCVPISNHLYFYWYRQILGQKVEFLVSFYNNEISEKSEIFDDQFSVERPDGSNFTLKIRSTKLEDSAMYFCASNIGGGNQPQHFGDGTRLSIL.

V and J are TRBV28 and TRBJ1-1; tentative D call: TRBD1 (6 bases). Germline loops: CDR1 MDHEN, CDR2 SYDVKM. V was clipped by 6 bases and J by 1 base, with 21 bases between them. CDR3 length equals 17 residues. CDR3: CASSPGGRRSPNTEAFF. CDR3 DNA: TGTGCCAGCAGCCCGGGGGGGCGGAGGTCCCCGAACACTGAAGCTTTCTTT.

This chain links TRBV6-6 with TRBJ2-7; a possible D gene is TRBD1 (5 bases). V dropped 0 bases and J dropped 6 bases, with 15 bases sitting between them. The germline gives CDR1 MNHNY, CDR2 SVGAGI (reference sequence). CDR3 length: 15 residues. The CDR3 DNA follows: TGTGCCAGCAGTTACTCGGCAGGGATGGCGAGCGAGCAGTACTTC. It translates to CASSYSAGMASEQYF.

The chain recombines TRBV5-1 with TRBJ2-7, with D perhaps given as TRBD1 or TRBD2 (5 bases each). Germline CDR1 and CDR2: SGHRS and YFSETQ. V lost 0 bases and J 1 base, leaving 14 bases between the germline ends. The CDR3 extends over 16 amino acids. This CDR3 is CASSLATGTLSYEQYF. The DNA of the CDR3 is TGCGCCAGCAGCTTGGCTACGGGGACCCTATCCTACGAGCAGTACTTC.

The chain is built from TRBV9 and TRBJ2-1, with 11 bases identical to TRBD2. J was trimmed by 3 bases and V by 4 bases; bases with no gene match: 6. The length of the CDR3 is 16 residues. The germline gives CDR1 SGDLS, CDR2 YYNGEE. CDR3 residues: CASSSPGTSGYNEQFF. The CDR3 bases are TGTGCCAGCAGCTCCCCCGGGACTAGCGGCTACAATGAGCAGTTCTTC.

A few counts support this clone. V gene TRBV6-6 combines with J gene TRBJ1-2; D not resolved. V lost 5 bases, J lost 1 base, and 2 bases lay in between. This CDR3 region has 11 residues. Germline CDR1 reads MNHNY; CDR2 reads SVGAGI (reference sequence). CDR3 sequence (DNA): TGTGCCAGCAGTAGTAACTATGGCTACACCTTC. Protein: CASSSNYGYTF.

This clone was detected ten times or more. This chain uses TRBV7-6 with TRBJ2-7; 9 nucleotides match TRBD1. V trimming: 6 bases; J trimming: 7 bases; junction bases outside the gene matches: 13. Germline V gives CDR1 SGHVS, CDR2 FNYEAQ. The CDR3 runs 15 residues. This chain's CDR3 is CASSLMTGGLVEQYF. CDR3 nucleotides: TGTGCCAGCAGTCTAATGACAGGGGGTTTGGTGGAGCAGTACTTC.

The CDR3 nucleotides read TGTGCCAGCAGCTCAGGCCGCGAAAAACTGTTTTTT. Its translation is CASSSGREKLFF. This chain links TRBV28 with TRBJ1-4; unclear D gene. CDR1 is MDHEN and CDR2 is SYDVKM in the germline V gene. V lost 6 bases, J lost 8 bases, and 10 bases lay in between. CDR3 length: 12 amino acids.

The V and J genes are TRBV14 and TRBJ2-7; 7 positions agree with TRBD1. Germline V gene sequence: CDR1 SGHDN, CDR2 FVKESK. Unmatched junction bases numbered 2, after V lost 4 bases and J lost 2 bases. CDR3 size: 13 residues. The CDR3 coding sequence is TGTGCCAGCAGCCGAGGGGGCGCCTACGAGCAGTACTTC. It translates to CASSRGGAYEQYF. The full variable domain, rest sourced from reference TRBV14 and TRBJ2-7, is EAGVTQFPSHSVIEKGQTVTLRCDPISGHDNLYWYRRVMGKEIKFLLHFVKESKQDESGMPNNRFLAERTGGTYSTLKVQPAELEDSGVYFCASSRGGAYEQYFGPGTRLTVT.